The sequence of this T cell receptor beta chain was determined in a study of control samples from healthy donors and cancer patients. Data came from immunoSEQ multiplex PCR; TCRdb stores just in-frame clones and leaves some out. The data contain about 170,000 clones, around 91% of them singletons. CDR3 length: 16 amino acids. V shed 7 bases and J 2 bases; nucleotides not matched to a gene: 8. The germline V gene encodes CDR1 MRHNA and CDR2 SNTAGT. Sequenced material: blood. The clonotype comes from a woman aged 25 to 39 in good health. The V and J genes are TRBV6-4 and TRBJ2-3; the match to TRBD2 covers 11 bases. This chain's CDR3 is CASTPGLAEITDTQYF. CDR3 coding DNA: TGTGCCAGCACTCCGGGACTAGCGGAAATCACAGATACGCAGTATTTT.